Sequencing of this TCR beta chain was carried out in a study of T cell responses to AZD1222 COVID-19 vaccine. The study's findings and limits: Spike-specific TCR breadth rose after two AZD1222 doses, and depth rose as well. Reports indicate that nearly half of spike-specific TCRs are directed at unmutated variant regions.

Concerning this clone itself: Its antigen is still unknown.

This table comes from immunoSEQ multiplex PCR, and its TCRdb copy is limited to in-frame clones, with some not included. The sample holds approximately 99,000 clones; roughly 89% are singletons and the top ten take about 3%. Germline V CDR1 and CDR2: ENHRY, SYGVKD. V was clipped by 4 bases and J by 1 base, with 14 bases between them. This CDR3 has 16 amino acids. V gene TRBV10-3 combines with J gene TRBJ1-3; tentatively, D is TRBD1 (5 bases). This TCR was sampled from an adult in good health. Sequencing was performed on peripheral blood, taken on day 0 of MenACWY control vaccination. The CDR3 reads CAISVGELLSGNTIYF. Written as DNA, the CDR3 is TGTGCCATCAGTGTGGGGGAGTTATTGTCTGGAAACACCATATATTTT.